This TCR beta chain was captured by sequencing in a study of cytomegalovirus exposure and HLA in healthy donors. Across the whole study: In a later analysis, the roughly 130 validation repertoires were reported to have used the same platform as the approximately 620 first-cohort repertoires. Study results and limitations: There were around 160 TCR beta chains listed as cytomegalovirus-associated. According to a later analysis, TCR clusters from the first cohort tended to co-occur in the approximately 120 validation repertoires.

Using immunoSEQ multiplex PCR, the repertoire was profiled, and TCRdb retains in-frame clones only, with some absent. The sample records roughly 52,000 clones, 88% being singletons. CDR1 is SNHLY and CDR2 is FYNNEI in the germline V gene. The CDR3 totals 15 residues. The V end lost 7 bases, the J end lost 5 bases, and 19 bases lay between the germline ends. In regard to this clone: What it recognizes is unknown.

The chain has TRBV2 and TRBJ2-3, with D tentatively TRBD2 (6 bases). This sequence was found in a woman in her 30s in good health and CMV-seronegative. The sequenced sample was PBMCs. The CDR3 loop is CASTEGVREEDTQYF. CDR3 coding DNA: TGTGCCAGCACCGAGGGAGTAAGGGAGGAAGATACGCAGTATTTT.